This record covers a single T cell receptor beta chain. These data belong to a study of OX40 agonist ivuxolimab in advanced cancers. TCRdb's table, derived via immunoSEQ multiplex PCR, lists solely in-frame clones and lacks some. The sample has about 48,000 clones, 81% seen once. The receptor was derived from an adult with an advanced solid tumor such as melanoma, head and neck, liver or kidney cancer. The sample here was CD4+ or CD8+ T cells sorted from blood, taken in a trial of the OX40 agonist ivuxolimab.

CDR3 bases: TGTGCCAGCAGCGAGGACCCACTCTACGAGCAGTACTTC. This gives the protein CASSEDPLYEQYF. The genes are TRBV7-6 and TRBJ2-7; no clear D. Looked up from germline, CDR1 is SGHVS and CDR2 is FNYEAQ. This CDR3 comprises 13 residues. Trimming shortened V by 5 bases and J by 3 bases, and 11 bases separated the two germline ends.